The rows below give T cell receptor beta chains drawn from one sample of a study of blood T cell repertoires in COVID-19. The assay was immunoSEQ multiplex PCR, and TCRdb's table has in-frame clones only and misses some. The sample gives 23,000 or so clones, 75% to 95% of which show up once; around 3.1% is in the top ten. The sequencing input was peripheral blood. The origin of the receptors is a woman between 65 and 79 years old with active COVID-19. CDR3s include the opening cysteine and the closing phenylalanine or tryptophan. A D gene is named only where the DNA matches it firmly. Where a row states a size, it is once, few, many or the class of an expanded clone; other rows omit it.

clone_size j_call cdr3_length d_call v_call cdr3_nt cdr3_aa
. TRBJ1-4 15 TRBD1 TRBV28 TGTGCCAGCAGTTCGCAGGGGGCGGCTAATGAAAAACTGTTTTTT CASSSQGAANEKLFF
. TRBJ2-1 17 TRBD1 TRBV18 TGTGCCAGCTCACCCTTCACAGGGGGCTTTACCTACAATGAGCAGTTCTTC CASSPFTGGFTYNEQFF
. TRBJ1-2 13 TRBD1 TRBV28 TGTGCCAGCAGGGGGACAGGGGGGTATGGCTACACCTTC CASRGTGGYGYTF
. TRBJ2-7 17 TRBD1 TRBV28 TGTGCCAGCAGTCCAATTCTGACAGGGGGAGAGAGCTACGAGCAGTACTTC CASSPILTGGESYEQYF
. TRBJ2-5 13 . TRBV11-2 TGTGCCAGCAACGACAGGGGAGGGGAGACCCAGTACTTC CASNDRGGETQYF
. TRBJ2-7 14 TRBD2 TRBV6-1 TGTGCCAGCAGTGAGACTAGCCCCCGGAATGAGCAGTACTTC CASSETSPRNEQYF
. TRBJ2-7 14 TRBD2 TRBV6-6 TGTGCCAGCAGTCAACTAGCGGGAGAGGACGAGCAGTACTTC CASSQLAGEDEQYF
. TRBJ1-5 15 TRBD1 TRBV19 TGTGCCAGTAGTATCGACAGGGCAGGCAATCAGCCCCAGCATTTT CASSIDRAGNQPQHF
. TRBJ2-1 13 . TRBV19 TGTGCCAGTAACCAGGCCGGAGGAAATGAGCAGTTCTTC CASNQAGGNEQFF
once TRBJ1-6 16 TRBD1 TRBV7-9 TGTGCCAGCAGCCTCGGACAGGACCACTATAATTCACCCCTCCACTTT CASSLGQDHYNSPLHF
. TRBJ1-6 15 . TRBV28 TGTGCCAGCGCCCGGGAAAGCTCCTATAATTCACCCCTCCACTTT CASARESSYNSPLHF
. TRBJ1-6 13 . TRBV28 TGTGCCAGCAGTTGGACAGTTCCCAAACCCCTCCACTTT CASSWTVPKPLHF
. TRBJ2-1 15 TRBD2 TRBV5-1 TGCGCCAGCAGCTTAATGGCTAGCGGGAGGAATGAGCAGTTCTTC CASSLMASGRNEQFF
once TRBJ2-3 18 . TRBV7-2 TGTGCCAGCAGCTCCCCTAGGCTTGCGGGAATTAGCACAGATACGCAGTATTTT CASSSPRLAGISTDTQYF
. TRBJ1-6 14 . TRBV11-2 TGTGCCAGCAGCTTGCAGGATAACTATTCACCCCTCCACTTT CASSLQDNYSPLHF
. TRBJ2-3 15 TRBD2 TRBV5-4 TGTGCCAGCAGCCACCCCGGTCGGGGGGATCATACGCAGTATTTT CASSHPGRGDHTQYF
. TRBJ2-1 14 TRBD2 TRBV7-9 TGTGCCAGCAGCCTAGCGGGAGGGTTCGATGAGCAGTTCTTC CASSLAGGFDEQFF
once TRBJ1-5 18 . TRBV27 TGTGCCAGCAGTGCCGACCTTCTTTTTGGCGGGAGCAATCAGCCCCAGCATTTT CASSADLLFGGSNQPQHF
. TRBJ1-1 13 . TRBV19 TGTGCCAGTAGTCAGGGGCAATGGACTGAAGCTTTCTTT CASSQGQWTEAFF
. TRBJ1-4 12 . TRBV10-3 TGTGCCATCCGAGCGGATAATGAAAAACTGTTTTTT CAIRADNEKLFF
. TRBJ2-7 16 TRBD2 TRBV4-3 TGCGCCAGCAGCCAAGATCCTCCCGGGGGGGCGGGGGAGCAGTACTTC CASSQDPPGGAGEQYF
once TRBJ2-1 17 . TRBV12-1 TGTGCCAGCAGCTTTTCACAGGGGCCAAGCTCCTACAATGAGCAGTTCTTC CASSFSQGPSSYNEQFF
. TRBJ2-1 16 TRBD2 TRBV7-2 TGTGCCAGCAACAACCCGGGAGGACTAGCGGGCAATGAGCAGTTCTTC CASNNPGGLAGNEQFF
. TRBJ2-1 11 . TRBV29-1 TGCAGCGGTTGGCAAAGCAATGAGCAGTTCTTC CSGWQSNEQFF
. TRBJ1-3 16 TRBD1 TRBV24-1 TGTGCCACCAGTGTTTACGGGACAGGGCTTGGAAACACCATATATTTT CATSVYGTGLGNTIYF
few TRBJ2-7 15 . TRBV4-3 TGCGCCAGCAGCCAAGATTGGTATAGCGGAAGGGGGCAGTACTTC CASSQDWYSGRGQYF
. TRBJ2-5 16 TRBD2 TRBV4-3 TGCGCCAGCAGCCCAAGGGGTCTAGCGGGAGGAGAGACCCAGTACTTC CASSPRGLAGGETQYF
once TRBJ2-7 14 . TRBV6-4 TGTGCCAGCAGTGACTCGAGACAGAACTACGAGCAGTACTTC CASSDSRQNYEQYF
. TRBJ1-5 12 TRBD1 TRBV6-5 TGTGCCAGCAGTTACTTAGGGGGCCCCCAGCATTTT CASSYLGGPQHF
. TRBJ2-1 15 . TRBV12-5 TGTGCTAGTGGTTTGTCGGGAGTTGGCTACAATGAGCAGTTCTTC CASGLSGVGYNEQFF
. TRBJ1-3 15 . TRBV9 TGTGCCAGCAGCGTAGAACATTACTCTGGAAACACCATATATTTT CASSVEHYSGNTIYF
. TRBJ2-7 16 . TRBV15 TGTGCCACCAGCAGAGATGCAATCCTGAGCTCCTACGAGCAGTACTTC CATSRDAILSSYEQYF
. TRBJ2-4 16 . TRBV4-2 TGTGCCAGCAGCCAAGATAGCGGTCTAGCCAAAAACATTCAGTACTTC CASSQDSGLAKNIQYF
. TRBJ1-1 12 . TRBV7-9 TGTGCCAGCAGCTTAACGGACACTGAAGCTTTCTTT CASSLTDTEAFF
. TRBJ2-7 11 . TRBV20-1 TGCAGTGCCAGGGACTTCTACGAGCAGTACTTC CSARDFYEQYF
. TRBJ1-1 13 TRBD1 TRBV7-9 TGTGCCAGCAGCTCGACAGGGAGCCTTGAAGCTTTCTTT CASSSTGSLEAFF
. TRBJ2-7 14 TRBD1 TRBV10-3 TGTGCCATCAGTGCCGACAGGGGCAGGTACGAGCAGTACTTC CAISADRGRYEQYF
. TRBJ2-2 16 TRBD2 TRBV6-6 TGTGCCACCCGTAGGGTAGCGGGGTCGAACACCGGGGAGCTGTTTTTT CATRRVAGSNTGELFF
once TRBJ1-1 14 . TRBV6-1 TGTGCCAGCAGTGAACCAGGGCTGAACACTGAAGCTTTCTTT CASSEPGLNTEAFF
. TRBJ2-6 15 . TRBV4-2 TGTGCCAGCAGCCTTTCAATCTCTGGGGCCAACGTCCTGACTTTC CASSLSISGANVLTF
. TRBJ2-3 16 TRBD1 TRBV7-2 TGTGCCAGCAGCTCATTGGACAGGGTGGTTACAGATACGCAGTATTTT CASSSLDRVVTDTQYF
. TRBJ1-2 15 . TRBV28 TGTGCCAGCAGTTCCCCGGCATCCCAGGGCTATGGCTACACCTTC CASSSPASQGYGYTF
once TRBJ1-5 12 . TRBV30 TGTGCCTGGAGTGAGGGGAATCAGCCCCAGCATTTT CAWSEGNQPQHF
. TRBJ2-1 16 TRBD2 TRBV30 TGTGCCTGGAGATCCGGGACTAGCGGGAGGGTAAATGAGCAGTTCTTC CAWRSGTSGRVNEQFF
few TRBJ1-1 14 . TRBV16 TGTGCCAGCAGCCCCGCGGGTCCGGGCACTGAAGCTTTCTTT CASSPAGPGTEAFF
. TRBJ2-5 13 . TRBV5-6 TGTGCCAGCAGCTTACAGCCACAAGAGACCCAGTACTTC CASSLQPQETQYF
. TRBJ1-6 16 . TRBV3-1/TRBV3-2 TGTGCCAGCAGCCAAGGAGCCCCACAGAATAATTCACCCCTCCACTTT CASSQGAPQNNSPLHF
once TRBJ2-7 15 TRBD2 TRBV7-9 TGTGCCAGCAGCGGAGGGACTAGCGCAATCTACGAGCAGTACTTC CASSGGTSAIYEQYF